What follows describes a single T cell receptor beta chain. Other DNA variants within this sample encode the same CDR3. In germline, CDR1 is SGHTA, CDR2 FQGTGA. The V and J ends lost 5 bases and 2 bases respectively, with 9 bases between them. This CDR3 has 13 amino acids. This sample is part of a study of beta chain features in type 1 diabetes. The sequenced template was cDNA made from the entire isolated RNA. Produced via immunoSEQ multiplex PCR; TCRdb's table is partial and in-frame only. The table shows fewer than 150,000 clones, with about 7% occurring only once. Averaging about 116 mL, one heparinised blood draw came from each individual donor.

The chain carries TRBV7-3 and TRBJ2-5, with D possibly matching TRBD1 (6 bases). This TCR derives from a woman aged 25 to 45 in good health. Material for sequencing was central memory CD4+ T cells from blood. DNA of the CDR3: TGTGCCAGCAGCGCCGACAGGCAAGAGACCCAGTACTTC. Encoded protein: CASSADRQETQYF.